Shown below are 6 T cell receptor beta chains from a single sample sequenced in a study of blood T cell repertoires in COVID-19. This table comes from immunoSEQ multiplex PCR, and its TCRdb copy is limited to in-frame clones, with some not included. This sample has about 250,000 clones; roughly 86% occur once, and the top ten carry about 1.6%. The sample comprised peripheral blood. Receptor source: a woman in her sixties who had recovered from COVID-19.

The chain joins TRBV7-2 to TRBJ2-6; D remains unclear. The germline CDR1 and CDR2 sequences are SGHTA and FQGNSA. Trimming stripped 3 bases from V and 4 bases from J, with 7 bases between. The CDR3 length is 14 residues. The CDR3 nucleotides read TGTGCCAGCAGCTTCCTCTCGGGGGCCAACGTCCTGACTTTC. Protein sequence: CASSFLSGANVLTF.

Notes on this clone: One end of the junction is discordant with germline, which a read error may explain. The rearrangement joins TRBV7-7 to TRBJ2-5; the match to TRBD2 covers 11 bases. The CDR3 loop spans 16 amino acids. Germline CDR1 reads SSHAT; CDR2 reads FNYEAQ (reference sequence). The CDR3 loop is CASSLGTSGPRETQYF. The CDR3 region has the DNA TGTGCTAGCAGCTTAGGGACTAGCGGCCCCAGGGAGACCCAGTACTTC.

The rearrangement links TRBV19 to TRBJ2-3, with 10 bases lining up with TRBD2. Germline CDR1 is LNHDA and CDR2 is SQIVND (reference sequence). This CDR3 is built from 17 residues. The trim removed 4 bases at V and 0 bases at J, leaving 7 bases unmatched. The CDR3 is CASSTTSGIISTDTQYF. The DNA for the CDR3 is TGTGCCAGTAGTACCACTAGCGGGATTATTAGCACAGATACGCAGTATTTT.

This clone was seen a single time. J is TRBJ2-7 and V is TRBV6-2 or TRBV6-3; 7 bases align to TRBD1. This CDR3 comprises 16 residues. With V trimmed by 0 bases and J by 4 bases, 9 bases remained unmatched. CDR1 MNHEY and CDR2 SVGEGT come from the germline V gene. DNA for the CDR3: TGTGCCAGCAGTTACTCCCGGGACAGCTTAAGGTACGAGCAGTACTTC. Translation gives CASSYSRDSLRYEQYF.

The V and J genes are TRBV7-3 and TRBJ2-5; 9 bases agree with TRBD2. CDR1 is SGHTA, CDR2 FQGTGA, per germline. The CDR3 has 17 residues. V shed 4 bases, J shed 4 bases, and the junction held 13 bases outside the gene matches. The CDR3 nucleotides read TGTGCCAGCAGCTCCTCCGTGGGCGGGGGGGCCGGAGAGACCCAGTACTTC. Translating it yields CASSSSVGGGAGETQYF.

The chain couples TRBV28 to TRBJ2-3; 8 nucleotides match TRBD1. Germline V gene lookup returns CDR1 MDHEN and CDR2 SYDVKM. This CDR3 region has 13 residues. Trimming cost V 2 bases and J 9 bases; bases outside gene matches: 4. The CDR3 DNA follows: TGTGCCAGCAGTTTACGAAACAGGGGGACGCAGTATTTT. This sequence encodes CASSLRNRGTQYF.